These T cell receptor beta chains were read from a single sample in a study of identifying expanded T cells in peripheral blood. Assay: immunoSEQ multiplex PCR; the TCRdb copy retains only in-frame clones and omits some. The repertoire holds under 95,000 clones, with approximately 89% as singletons. Specimen: blood. These receptors were taken from a person between 18 and 75 years old in good health. Both conserved end residues are part of each CDR3. Each record gives: CDR3 protein, CDR3 DNA, J gene, V gene, D gene, clone size. The D gene is left open where the match is weak. Some rows have no size entry. The others give once, few or many, or a class for an expanded clone.

cdr3_aa: CASSLQTGAVGNTDTQYF
cdr3_nt: TGTGCCAGTAGTCTGCAGACAGGGGCGGTGGGAAACACAGATACGCAGTATTTT
j_call: TRBJ2-3
v_call: TRBV19
d_call: TRBD1
clone_size: .

cdr3_aa: CATAYTGEGIYEQYF
cdr3_nt: TGTGCCACCGCGTACACAGGGGAGGGGATCTACGAGCAGTACTTC
j_call: TRBJ2-7
v_call: TRBV28
d_call: .
clone_size: .

cdr3_aa: CASSYARSSGNEQFF
cdr3_nt: TGTGCCAGCAGTTACGCCCGATCTAGCGGAAATGAGCAGTTCTTC
j_call: TRBJ2-1
v_call: TRBV6-5
d_call: TRBD2
clone_size: .

cdr3_aa: CAISLTGGGRGYTF
cdr3_nt: TGTGCCATCAGCTTGACAGGGGGTGGAAGAGGCTACACCTTC
j_call: TRBJ1-2
v_call: TRBV10-3
d_call: TRBD1
clone_size: .

cdr3_aa: CAISGQGKSGANVLTF
cdr3_nt: TGTGCCATCAGCGGACAGGGTAAGAGTGGGGCCAACGTCCTGACTTTC
j_call: TRBJ2-6
v_call: TRBV10-3
d_call: TRBD1
clone_size: .

cdr3_aa: CASNKEASSYNEQFF
cdr3_nt: TGTGCCAGCAACAAGGAGGCCTCCTCCTACAATGAGCAGTTCTTC
j_call: TRBJ2-1
v_call: TRBV7-8
d_call: .
clone_size: .

cdr3_aa: CASRDVTVLAGVGEQYF
cdr3_nt: TGTGCCAGCAGGGATGTCACGGTACTAGCGGGAGTGGGCGAGCAGTACTTC
j_call: TRBJ2-7
v_call: TRBV28
d_call: TRBD2
clone_size: .

cdr3_aa: CASSSSGGYTF
cdr3_nt: TGTGCCAGCAGTTCAAGCGGGGGCTACACCTTC
j_call: TRBJ1-2
v_call: TRBV6-5
d_call: .
clone_size: once

cdr3_aa: CASSVGPQVSNQPQHF
cdr3_nt: TGTGCCAGCAGCGTGGGGCCACAGGTGTCCAATCAGCCCCAGCATTTT
j_call: TRBJ1-5
v_call: TRBV9
d_call: .
clone_size: .

cdr3_aa: CASSSRPRILNTGELFF
cdr3_nt: TGTGCCAGCAGCTCTCGGCCCAGGATACTGAACACCGGGGAGCTGTTTTTT
j_call: TRBJ2-2
v_call: TRBV9
d_call: .
clone_size: .

cdr3_aa: CAWRGSGINYGYTF
cdr3_nt: TGTGCCTGGAGGGGATCGGGAATTAACTATGGCTACACCTTC
j_call: TRBJ1-2
v_call: TRBV30
d_call: .
clone_size: .

cdr3_aa: CAISESRGDRAFF
cdr3_nt: TGTGCCATCAGTGAGTCGAGGGGGGACCGGGCTTTCTTT
j_call: TRBJ1-1
v_call: TRBV10-3
d_call: .
clone_size: .

cdr3_aa: CASSATGGAATGELFF
cdr3_nt: TGTGCCAGCAGTGCAACAGGGGGCGCGGCCACCGGGGAGCTGTTTTTT
j_call: TRBJ2-2
v_call: TRBV6-1
d_call: TRBD1
clone_size: few

cdr3_aa: CASSYKGRMNTEAFF
cdr3_nt: TGTGCCAGTAGCTATAAAGGACGGATGAACACTGAAGCTTTCTTT
j_call: TRBJ1-1
v_call: TRBV19
d_call: .
clone_size: .

cdr3_aa: CASSLIPREQFF
cdr3_nt: TGTGCCAGCAGTTTAATTCCTCGTGAGCAGTTCTTC
j_call: TRBJ2-1
v_call: TRBV28
d_call: .
clone_size: once

cdr3_aa: CASSSGGILAKNIQYF
cdr3_nt: TGTGCCAGCAGTTCAGGGGGAATCCTAGCCAAAAACATTCAGTACTTC
j_call: TRBJ2-4
v_call: TRBV28
d_call: TRBD1
clone_size: .

cdr3_aa: CASSQGEDGELFF
cdr3_nt: TGCGCCAGCAGCCAGGGGGAGGACGGGGAGCTGTTTTTT
j_call: TRBJ2-2
v_call: TRBV4-3
d_call: .
clone_size: .

cdr3_aa: CASSIEAREQFF
cdr3_nt: TGTGCCAGTAGTATAGAGGCTCGTGAGCAGTTCTTC
j_call: TRBJ2-1
v_call: TRBV19
d_call: .
clone_size: .

cdr3_aa: CASKRAGDYGYTF
cdr3_nt: TGTGCCAGCAAACGGGCGGGGGACTATGGCTACACCTTC
j_call: TRBJ1-2
v_call: TRBV28
d_call: .
clone_size: .

cdr3_aa: CASSISWGTGSTDTQYF
cdr3_nt: TGTGCCAGTAGTATTTCTTGGGGGACAGGTTCCACAGATACGCAGTATTTT
j_call: TRBJ2-3
v_call: TRBV19
d_call: TRBD1
clone_size: .

cdr3_aa: CSARGAYEQYF
cdr3_nt: TGCAGTGCTCGAGGTGCCTACGAGCAGTACTTC
j_call: TRBJ2-7
v_call: TRBV20-1
d_call: .
clone_size: .

cdr3_aa: CASRGTRSSTDTQYF
cdr3_nt: TGCGCCAGCAGAGGGACACGATCGAGCACAGATACGCAGTATTTT
j_call: TRBJ2-3
v_call: TRBV10-2
d_call: .
clone_size: .